Listed below are T cell receptor beta chains from one sample, sequenced in a study of shared clonotypes between healthy human individuals. Method: immunoSEQ multiplex PCR; TCRdb's copy keeps in-frame clones and lacks some. The table has some 1,400,000 clones, approximately 97% seen once. Input material: naive CD4+ T cells sorted from blood. All receptors derive from a man younger than 40 in good health. Each CDR3 is given with its conserved first and last residue. Each record gives: CDR3 length, J gene, clone size, D gene, V gene, CDR3 protein, CDR3 DNA. The D gene is left open where the match is weak. Only part of the rows carry a size: once, few, many, or a class if the clone is expanded.

>14|TRBJ2-3|-|-|TRBV19
CASRGTRITDTQYF
TGTGCCAGTAGGGGGACGCGGATCACAGATACGCAGTATTTT
>16|TRBJ2-1|once|TRBD2|TRBV11-3
CASSPRLAGGLEEQFF
TGTGCCAGCAGCCCTCGACTAGCGGGAGGCCTTGAAGAGCAGTTCTTC
>10|TRBJ2-2|-|-|TRBV2
CASRSGELFF
TGTGCCAGCAGAAGCGGGGAGCTGTTTTTT
>11|TRBJ2-7|-|-|TRBV20-1
CSAWDLGEQYF
TGCAGTGCTTGGGACTTGGGGGAGCAGTACTTC
>16|TRBJ1-1|-|TRBD1|TRBV19
CASSTFRQGRNTEAFF
TGTGCCAGTAGTACTTTCCGACAGGGAAGAAACACTGAAGCTTTCTTT
>16|TRBJ2-2|-|-|TRBV15
CATSRDRVLYTGELFF
TGTGCCACCAGCAGAGACAGGGTGTTGTACACCGGGGAGCTGTTTTTT
>16|TRBJ2-3|-|-|TRBV5-8
CASSPRGEQLTDTQYF
TGTGCCAGCAGCCCGCGGGGCGAGCAGCTCACAGATACGCAGTATTTT
>15|TRBJ2-5|-|TRBD1|TRBV19
CASSTRTGGLETQYF
TGTGCCAGTAGTACCCGGACAGGCGGGCTGGAGACCCAGTACTTC
>14|TRBJ2-3|-|-|TRBV5-1
CASSLGTRTDTQYF
TGCGCCAGCAGCTTGGGGACCCGGACAGATACGCAGTATTTT
>13|TRBJ2-1|-|-|TRBV27
CASSPQGYNEQFF
TGTGCCAGCAGTCCCCAGGGATACAATGAGCAGTTCTTC
>15|TRBJ2-3|-|-|TRBV9
CASSVDGGLTDTQYF
TGTGCCAGCAGCGTAGATGGGGGGCTTACAGATACGCAGTATTTT
>15|TRBJ2-1|-|-|TRBV5-6
CASSLVRRIGNEQFF
TGTGCCAGCAGCTTGGTCAGGAGAATAGGTAATGAGCAGTTCTTC
>16|TRBJ2-7|-|-|TRBV27
CASSLPRDTDSYEQYF
TGTGCCAGCAGTTTACCCCGGGACACGGACTCCTACGAGCAGTACTTC
>15|TRBJ2-3|-|TRBD2|TRBV5-4
CASSTGLAGADTQYF
TGTGCCAGCAGCACGGGACTAGCTGGGGCAGATACGCAGTATTTT
>15|TRBJ2-1|-|-|TRBV9
CASSQGRLPGNEQFF
TGTGCCAGCAGCCAGGGGAGACTACCGGGCAATGAGCAGTTCTTC
>15|TRBJ2-2|-|-|TRBV29-1
CSARWGARWNGELFF
TGCAGCGCTAGGTGGGGGGCGAGGTGGAACGGGGAGCTGTTTTTT
>17|TRBJ1-4|-|-|TRBV12-2
CASRLEAIREANEKLFF
TGTGCAAGTCGCTTAGAGGCTATTCGGGAGGCTAATGAAAAACTGTTTTTT
>13|TRBJ2-7|-|-|TRBV2
CASSVGMTYEQYF
TGTGCCAGCAGTGTTGGGATGACCTACGAGCAGTACTTC
>14|TRBJ2-1|-|-|TRBV27
CASRQPAVEDEQFF
TGTGCCAGCCGCCAGCCCGCCGTGGAGGATGAGCAGTTCTTC
>15|TRBJ2-1|-|TRBD2|TRBV5-6
CASSLATSGRHEQFF
TGTGCCAGCAGCTTGGCAACTAGCGGGAGACATGAGCAGTTCTTC
>14|TRBJ2-7|-|TRBD2|TRBV28
CASSPGTSLLEQYF
TGTGCCAGCAGTCCAGGGACTAGCCTCCTCGAGCAGTACTTC
>13|TRBJ1-5|-|-|TRBV6-1
CASSHRVGQPQHF
TGTGCCAGCAGCCACAGGGTCGGGCAGCCCCAGCATTTT
>15|TRBJ1-2|-|TRBD1|TRBV28
CASSSSGQGDYGYTF
TGTGCCAGCAGTTCCTCAGGACAGGGGGACTATGGCTACACCTTC
>15|TRBJ2-6|-|-|TRBV5-1
CASSLEGSGANVLTF
TGCGCCAGCAGCTTGGAAGGATCTGGGGCCAACGTCCTGACTTTC
>14|TRBJ2-1|once|TRBD2|TRBV19
CASRLGGRAGEQFF
TGTGCCAGTAGATTAGGTGGGAGGGCCGGGGAGCAGTTCTTC
>15|TRBJ2-5|-|-|TRBV7-7
CASSFRSPSGGTQYF
TGTGCTAGCAGCTTTAGGTCCCCCTCCGGAGGGACCCAGTACTTC
>15|TRBJ1-5|-|TRBD1|TRBV19
CASSNGKRGHQPQHF
TGTGCCAGTAGTAATGGTAAGAGGGGGCATCAGCCCCAGCATTTT
>12|TRBJ2-1|-|-|TRBV14
CASSSRDNEQFF
TGTGCCAGCAGCTCCCGGGACAATGAGCAGTTCTTC
>14|TRBJ2-7|-|-|TRBV7-9
CASSGGAPTYEQYF
TGTGCCAGTTCCGGTGGGGCACCCACCTACGAGCAGTACTTC
>16|TRBJ1-5|-|TRBD1|TRBV6-5
CASSYSSRGGGQPQHF
TGTGCCAGCAGTTACTCAAGCCGAGGGGGCGGGCAGCCCCAGCATTTT
>15|TRBJ2-7|-|TRBD1|TRBV6-1
CASSEVWTGIYEQYF
TGTGCCAGCAGTGAAGTCTGGACAGGGATCTACGAGCAGTACTTC
>15|TRBJ2-1|-|-|TRBV28
CASSLRGVVNNEQFF
TGTGCCAGCAGTTTGCGCGGGGTAGTGAACAATGAGCAGTTCTTC
>13|TRBJ2-2|-|TRBD2|TRBV5-1
CASSERGTGELFF
TGCGCCAGCAGCGAGCGGGGAACCGGGGAGCTGTTTTTT
>12|TRBJ1-1|-|-|TRBV18
CASSPPNTEAFF
TGTGCCAGCTCACCACCGAACACTGAAGCTTTCTTT
>15|TRBJ2-7|-|-|TRBV5-6
CASSSGRGATYEQYF
TGTGCCAGCAGCTCTGGCCGGGGGGCGACCTACGAGCAGTACTTC
>17|TRBJ2-1|-|TRBD2|TRBV7-6
CASSLGTSGSFSNEQFF
TGTGCCAGCAGCTTAGGGACTAGCGGGAGTTTTAGCAATGAGCAGTTCTTC
>14|TRBJ1-1|-|TRBD1|TRBV19
CASSFQGARTEAFF
TGTGCCAGTAGTTTCCAGGGGGCTAGGACTGAAGCTTTCTTT
>17|TRBJ2-2|-|TRBD1|TRBV2
CASSEYRTGVHPGELFF
TGTGCCAGCAGTGAATATAGGACAGGGGTTCACCCCGGGGAGCTGTTTTTT
>13|TRBJ1-1|-|-|TRBV7-8
CASSPPGNTEAFF
TGTGCCAGCAGCCCTCCCGGGAACACTGAAGCTTTCTTT
>19|TRBJ2-7|-|TRBD2|TRBV5-1
CASSLVRTSGRAGSYEQYF
TGCGCCAGCAGCTTGGTCCGTACTAGCGGGAGGGCCGGTTCCTACGAGCAGTACTTC
>14|TRBJ2-7|-|TRBD1|TRBV10-1
CASSESTGGDEQYF
TGCGCCAGCAGTGAGTCGACAGGGGGCGACGAGCAGTACTTC
>16|TRBJ2-5|-|TRBD1|TRBV5-1
CASSLGTGGLGETQYF
TGCGCCAGCAGCTTGGGGACAGGGGGTTTAGGAGAGACCCAGTACTTC
>13|TRBJ2-7|-|TRBD2|TRBV7-6
CASRGTSSYEQYF
TGTGCCAGCAGAGGGACTAGTAGCTACGAGCAGTACTTC
>17|TRBJ2-2|-|-|TRBV5-1
CASSLRKLGASTGELFF
TGCGCCAGCAGCCTACGGAAACTAGGGGCCTCCACCGGGGAGCTGTTTTTT
>9|TRBJ1-5|-|-|TRBV6-1
CATNQPQHF
TGTGCCACCAATCAGCCCCAGCATTTT